This record covers a single T cell receptor beta chain. These data belong to a study of blood T cell repertoires in COVID-19. Assay: immunoSEQ multiplex PCR; the TCRdb copy retains only in-frame clones and omits some. The top ten hold about an eighth of the sample, which has about 100,000 clones, approximately 80% seen once. This CDR3 contains 13 residues. The V gene end was trimmed by 6 bases and the J gene end by 6 bases; junction bases not matched to a gene: 5. The germline CDR1 and CDR2 sequences are MNHEY and SMNVEV (reference sequence). This clonotype was sampled from a man aged 45-65 years with active or convalescent COVID-19. The genes are TRBV27 and TRBJ1-2, with TRBD1 matching 9 bases. What was sequenced was peripheral blood. As DNA, the CDR3 is TGTGCCAGCAGCCCGGACAGGGGACATGGCTACACCTTC. Its protein is CASSPDRGHGYTF.